This T cell receptor (beta chain) was profiled in a study of blood T cells in healthy people across ages. Between the trimmed V and J ends, which lost 5 bases and 13 bases, there was a span of 26 bases. CDR1 MNHEY and CDR2 SMNVEV come from the germline V gene (reference sequence). The CDR3 runs to 15 residues. Whole-study findings and limits: Unsorted PBMCs ruled out conclusive naive versus antigen-experienced comparison. Long-lived donors carried more naive CD4+ cells and greater diversity than aged donors.

As concerns this clonotype: The antigen remains unidentified.

A sample-barcoded 5' primer and a J-beta primer mix were used in a second PCR of about 7 to 12 cycles. Every cDNA was tagged by a template-switch adaptor with 12 random nucleotides. TCRdb ran MiXCR on the 5' RACE reads and lists one entry per CDR3 protein. There are 1.5 million to 2 million distinct CDR3 sequences in the sample; just under 50% occur only once, and roughly 2% lies in the top ten. Peripheral blood from each donor was collected in a volume of ten milliliters. The sequenced sample was blood. This chain uses TRBV27 with TRBJ2-5; D is possibly TRBD1 or TRBD2 (5 bases each). This TCR was recovered from a woman in her thirties or forties in good health. The CDR3, as DNA: TGTGCCAGCAGTCCCGGACTGAGGGGTAAGATCGAGCGGTACTTC. Translating it yields CASSPGLRGKIERYF.